Presented here are 18 T cell receptor beta chains from one specimen sequenced in a study of CD4 T cells in relation to SARS-CoV-2 and coronaviruses. Only in-frame clones appear in the TCRdb table, and some are missing; sequencing was by immunoSEQ multiplex PCR. The table includes tens of thousands of clones, under 85% detected once. Their antigen targets remain unknown. Sequenced material: memory CD4+ T cells from PBMCs, cultured in vitro. Receptors were obtained from an adult with COVID-19.

In its sample, this clone was seen a few times. The chain uses TRBV7-9 and TRBJ2-1; D is possibly TRBD1 (6 bases). Trimming cost V 3 bases and J 5 bases, with 14 bases left between them. The V gene's germline CDR1 is SEHNR and CDR2 FQNEAQ (reference sequence). The CDR3 is 15 residues long. This chain's CDR3 is CASSFNLRGHNEQFF. CDR3 DNA: TGTGCCAGCAGCTTTAATCTCAGGGGTCACAATGAGCAGTTCTTC.

This chain uses TRBV27 with TRBJ2-3, with D maybe TRBD2 (6 bases). Germline V gene lookup returns CDR1 MNHEY and CDR2 SMNVEV (reference sequence). CDR3 size: 13 residues. Trimming left V 11 bases short and J 0 bases short, with 12 bases between. DNA for the CDR3: TGTGCCTCTCGCGGGGTTAGCACAGATACGCAGTATTTT. Amino acid sequence: CASRGVSTDTQYF.

The chain joins TRBV10-3 to TRBJ2-2; TRBD2 might be the D (5 bases). V lost 0 bases and J 1 base, leaving 9 bases between the germline ends. The CDR3 length is 16 residues. CDR1 and CDR2 (germline): ENHRY, SYGVKD. CDR3 amino acids: CAISESGARNTGELFF. As DNA, the CDR3 is TGTGCCATCAGTGAGTCGGGAGCCCGGAACACCGGGGAGCTGTTTTTT.

CDR3 sequence (DNA): TGTGCCAGTAGTATTCTTGAGGGTCGGGCTTTCTTT. Translating it yields CASSILEGRAFF. This chain joins TRBV19 and TRBJ1-1; unclear D gene. The CDR3 runs 12 residues. V dropped 3 bases and J dropped 11 bases, with 13 bases sitting between them. Germline CDR1 is LNHDA and CDR2 is SQIVND (reference sequence).

V gene TRBV5-4 combines with J gene TRBJ2-7; 7 nucleotides agree with TRBD1. The V gene's germline CDR1 is SGHNT and CDR2 YYREEE (reference sequence). Germline trimming cut 4 bases from V and 7 bases from J; bases unmatched to any gene: 17. CDR3 length: 16 amino acids. The CDR3 region has the DNA TGTGCCAGCAGCCCACGCGACAGGGTTGGCATTAGGGAGCAGTACTTC. Amino acid sequence: CASSPRDRVGIREQYF.

The rearrangement uses TRBV2 and TRBJ1-2; 7 bases are a match to TRBD1. This CDR3 has 14 residues. Looked up from germline, CDR1 is SNHLY and CDR2 is FYNNEI. The junction had 4 bases not matched to a gene; V was cut back by 6 bases and J by 0 bases. CDR3 in DNA: TGTGCCAGCAGGCCAGGGACAGCTAACTATGGCTACACCTTC. This sequence encodes CASRPGTANYGYTF.

This chain joins TRBV7-3 and TRBJ2-1; D uncertain. The CDR3 extends over 14 amino acids. The V end was cut by 5 bases, the J end by 5 bases, with 13 bases between. Per germline, CDR1 SGHTA and CDR2 FQGTGA. The CDR3 is CASSADTFNNEQFF. DNA of the CDR3: TGTGCCAGCAGCGCTGACACTTTCAACAATGAGCAGTTCTTC. Together with reference TRBV7-3 and TRBJ2-1, the CDR3 gives the full variable domain: GAGVSQTPSNKVTEKGKYVELRCDPISGHTALYWYRQSLGQGPEFLIYFQGTGAADDSGLPNDRFFAVRPEGSVSTLKIQRTERGDSAVYLCASSADTFNNEQFFGPGTRLTVL.

The chain is built from TRBV15 and TRBJ2-3, with D perhaps TRBD1 (5 bases). Germline V gives CDR1 LNHNV, CDR2 YYDKDF (reference sequence). The CDR3 extends over 16 amino acids. With 1 base removed from V and 6 bases from J, the gap between germline ends came to 17 bases. The CDR3 coding sequence is TGTGCCACCAGCAGAGTGGTGTCAGGGTCTTTGGATACGCAGTATTTT. Residues: CATSRVVSGSLDTQYF.

The V gene is TRBV5-1, the J gene TRBJ2-3; no reliable D call. Germline-derived CDR1 and CDR2 are SGHRS and YFSETQ. This CDR3 spans 15 amino acids. The V and J ends lost 0 bases and 5 bases respectively, with 13 bases between them. The CDR3 reads CASSLALRGLDTQYF. In DNA, the CDR3 is TGCGCCAGCAGCTTGGCCCTGCGAGGTCTAGATACGCAGTATTTT.

V usage is TRBV19 and J usage is TRBJ1-2; D gene ambiguous. The germline V gene has CDR1 LNHDA and CDR2 SQIVND (reference sequence). V lost 6 bases and J 4 bases, leaving 21 bases between the germline ends. The CDR3 contains 16 residues. CDR3 nucleotides: TGTGCCAGTAGCCAGAACGGGGTCGCCCTACCCTATGGCTACACCTTC. Protein sequence: CASSQNGVALPYGYTF.

In this sample, this clone turned up a few times. This sequence joins TRBV29-1 and TRBJ1-2, with 7 positions matching TRBD1. The V and J ends lost 6 bases and 8 bases, in that order; junction bases with no gene match: 3. This CDR3 has 10 amino acids. CDR1 SQVTM and CDR2 ANQGSEA come from the germline V gene. The CDR3 loop reads CSVDRDGYTF. CDR3 in DNA: TGCAGCGTAGACAGGGACGGCTACACCTTC.

This chain uses TRBV7-2 with TRBJ2-2; 8 nucleotides align to TRBD2. The CDR3 has 16 residues. Germline CDR1 reads SGHTA; CDR2 reads FQGNSA. V lost 1 base and J lost 7; bases outside the gene matches: 8. The CDR3 protein is CASSLEREGQGGELFF. CDR3 bases: TGTGCCAGCAGCTTAGAACGGGAGGGCCAGGGCGGGGAGCTGTTTTTT.

This chain connects TRBV7-2 to TRBJ2-5; D gene uncertain. Trimming left V 8 bases short and J 1 base short, with 8 bases between. This CDR3 spans 12 amino acids. CDR1 SGHTA and CDR2 FQGNSA come from the germline V gene. CDR3 DNA sequence: TGTGCCAGCCGAGCCTCCCAAGAGACCCAGTACTTC. It is translated as CASRASQETQYF. Complete variable domain (other parts from reference TRBV7-2 and TRBJ2-5): GAGVSQSPSNKVTEKGKDVELRCDPISGHTALYWYRQSLGQGLEFLIYFQGNSAPDKSGLPSDRFSAERTGGSVSTLTIQRTQQEDSAVYLCASRASQETQYFGPGTRLLVL.

The V gene is TRBV27, the J gene TRBJ2-7; 16 bases are shared with TRBD2. With 7 bases clipped from V and 3 bases from J, the junction kept 12 bases outside the gene matches. The CDR3 is made up of 18 amino acids. Germline loops: CDR1 MNHEY, CDR2 SMNVEV (reference sequence). CDR3 sequence (DNA): TGTGCCAGCATTAAGAGGGGGACTAGCGGGAGGGGACTCTACGAGCAGTACTTC. This codes for CASIKRGTSGRGLYEQYF.

This sequence joins TRBV14 and TRBJ2-5; tentatively, D is TRBD1 (6 bases). Trimming cost V 2 bases and J 4 bases, with 11 bases left between them. CDR3 length: 14 amino acids. Germline V gives CDR1 SGHDN, CDR2 FVKESK. The CDR3 loop is CASSQTGIRETQYF. CDR3 nucleotide sequence: TGTGCCAGCAGCCAAACAGGGATCCGAGAGACCCAGTACTTC.

The CDR3 sequence: CASSQVFRDEQYF. In nucleotides, the CDR3 is TGTGCCAGCAGCCAAGTATTCAGAGACGAGCAGTACTTC. This chain links TRBV14 with TRBJ2-7, with D unresolved. Germline V gene data show CDR1 as SGHDN and CDR2 as FVKESK. The CDR3 consists of 13 residues. The V and J ends lost 1 base and 5 bases respectively, with 9 bases between them. Drawing the rest from reference TRBV14 and TRBJ2-7, the complete variable domain is EAGVTQFPSHSVIEKGQTVTLRCDPISGHDNLYWYRRVMGKEIKFLLHFVKESKQDESGMPNNRFLAERTGGTYSTLKVQPAELEDSGVYFCASSQVFRDEQYFGPGTRLTVT.

The J gene is TRBJ2-1, the V gene TRBV6-5; the D gene is possibly TRBD1 (6 bases). The germline V gene encodes CDR1 MNHEY and CDR2 SVGAGI. V lost 8 bases and J 2 bases, leaving 13 bases between the germline ends. This CDR3 spans 14 amino acids. The CDR3 DNA reads as TGTGCCAGCGGTCCCCGACAGGCCTACAATGAGCAGTTCTTC. Protein sequence: CASGPRQAYNEQFF.

The rearrangement joins TRBV18 to TRBJ2-7; D is uncertain. Germline V gives CDR1 KGHSH, CDR2 LQKENI. CDR3 size: 12 residues. V lost 3 bases, J lost 0 bases, and 3 bases lay in between. CDR3 amino acids: CASSPSSYEQYF. In nucleotides, the CDR3 is TGTGCCAGCTCACCGAGCTCCTACGAGCAGTACTTC. The full variable domain, its missing parts supplied by reference TRBV18 and TRBJ2-7, is NAGVMQNPRHLVRRRGQEARLRCSPMKGHSHVYWYRQLPEEGLKFMVYLQKENIIDESGMPKERFSAEFPKEGPSILRIQQVVRGDSAAYFCASSPSSYEQYFGPGTRLTVT.